This is a list of T cell receptor beta chains from one sample in a study of cytomegalovirus exposure and HLA in healthy donors. TCRdb keeps only in-frame clones here, not all; method: immunoSEQ multiplex PCR. In the table there are roughly 170,000 clones, approximately 84% of which are singletons. Sequencing was carried out using PBMCs. These receptors came from a man between 18 and 29 years old in good health and CMV-seronegative. The CDR3 runs from the conserved cysteine through the conserved F or W. D genes are given only for firm matches. Size is stated for part of the rows, as once, few or many counts, or as a class when the clone is expanded.

NA TRBJ2-5 NA TRBV7-9 CASSPRGETQYF TGTGCCAGCAGCCCCAGGGGAGAGACCCAGTACTTC
NA TRBJ2-1 NA TRBV7-8 CASSFTDGAYNEQFF TGTGCCAGCAGCTTCACGGATGGGGCATACAATGAGCAGTTCTTC
NA TRBJ1-1 TRBD1 TRBV27 CASSLRRGLGTEAFF TGTGCCAGCAGTTTAAGGAGGGGGCTGGGCACTGAAGCTTTCTTT
NA TRBJ2-6 NA TRBV18 CASSSGRPGANVLTF TGTGCCAGCTCCTCCGGGAGACCTGGGGCCAACGTCCTGACTTTC
NA TRBJ1-5 NA TRBV30 CAWGGAGARNQPQHF TGTGCCTGGGGTGGGGCGGGGGCGCGCAATCAGCCCCAGCATTTT
once TRBJ2-5 NA TRBV10-3 CAIRREETQYF TGTGCCATCAGACGGGAAGAGACCCAGTACTTC
once TRBJ1-2 NA TRBV29-1 CSVEDWRVAHYGYTF TGCAGCGTTGAAGATTGGAGGGTCGCCCACTATGGCTACACCTTC
NA TRBJ1-2 NA TRBV28 CASTQGNTHYGYTF TGTGCCAGCACCCAGGGGAACACCCACTATGGCTACACCTTC
NA TRBJ2-2 NA TRBV5-1 CASSQGTPNTGELFF TGCGCCAGCAGCCAGGGGACACCTAACACCGGGGAGCTGTTTTTT
NA TRBJ2-1 TRBD2 TRBV7-9 CASRSRWAGAVDEQFF TGTGCCAGCAGGTCCCGTTGGGCGGGAGCCGTGGATGAGCAGTTCTTC
NA TRBJ2-7 NA TRBV18 CASSAGQTYEQYF TGTGCCAGCTCAGCGGGCCAAACCTACGAGCAGTACTTC
NA TRBJ1-5 NA TRBV6-6 CASSYNRDQPQHF TGTGCCAGCAGTTACAACAGAGATCAGCCCCAGCATTTT
NA TRBJ2-1 TRBD1 TRBV27 CASSLIPAPGGNEQFF TGTGCCAGCAGTTTAATTCCCGCCCCAGGGGGCAATGAGCAGTTCTTC
NA TRBJ2-5 NA TRBV30 CASEGQLQETQYF TGTGCCTCCGAAGGACAACTCCAAGAGACCCAGTACTTC
NA TRBJ1-1 NA TRBV19 CASSIDTVNTEAFF TGTGCCAGTAGTATCGACACAGTGAACACTGAAGCTTTCTTT
NA TRBJ2-1 NA TRBV7-6 CASSPLALGEQFF TGTGCCAGCAGCCCGCTAGCGTTGGGTGAGCAGTTCTTC
NA TRBJ1-1 NA TRBV7-9 CASSFPDFEAFF TGTGCCAGCAGCTTCCCGGACTTCGAGGCTTTCTTT
NA TRBJ2-5 NA TRBV6-1 CASSERPREETQYF TGTGCCAGCAGTGAGCGGCCTAGAGAAGAGACCCAGTACTTC
NA TRBJ2-6 NA TRBV4-1 CASSLRFGQSPTSGANVLTF TGCGCCAGCAGCTTACGCTTTGGACAGTCTCCAACCTCTGGGGCCAACGTCCTGACTTTC
NA TRBJ1-4 NA TRBV29-1 CSARPARANEKLFF TGCAGCGCCAGACCAGCCCGGGCTAATGAAAAACTGTTTTTT
NA TRBJ1-4 TRBD1 TRBV5-1 CASSLGRQGAGTNEKLFF TGCGCCAGCAGCTTGGGGCGGCAGGGGGCAGGGACTAATGAAAAACTGTTTTTT
NA TRBJ2-1 TRBD2 TRBV9 CASSVGTRDYNEQFF TGTGCCAGCAGCGTGGGGACTAGAGATTACAATGAGCAGTTCTTC
NA TRBJ2-7 NA TRBV27 CASSLFRNSLPYEQYF TGTGCCAGCAGTTTATTTCGCAACAGCCTCCCCTACGAGCAGTACTTC
NA TRBJ2-7 TRBD1 TRBV5-1 CASSLFIGQGLSEQYF TGCGCCAGCAGCTTGTTTATCGGACAGGGGCTGAGCGAGCAGTACTTC
NA TRBJ2-7 TRBD1 TRBV4-2 CASSQDGRDRGFHEQYF TGTGCCAGCAGCCAAGATGGGCGGGACAGGGGTTTCCACGAGCAGTACTTC
few TRBJ1-1 TRBD1 TRBV28 CASSSYRGLNTEAFF TGTGCCAGCAGTTCTTACAGGGGCCTGAACACTGAAGCTTTCTTT
NA TRBJ1-3 TRBD1 TRBV2 CAGRGTGVVNTIYF TGTGCCGGCAGAGGGACAGGGGTTGTAAACACCATATATTTT
NA TRBJ1-5 TRBD1 TRBV19 CASSSGQGVSQPQHF TGTGCCAGTAGCTCGGGACAGGGTGTTTCTCAGCCCCAGCATTTT
NA TRBJ2-1 NA TRBV7-6 CASSLVGQPAGGEQFF TGTGCCAGCAGCTTAGTTGGACAGCCGGCCGGTGGTGAGCAGTTCTTC
NA TRBJ2-7 TRBD1 TRBV27 CASSRTGDYEQYF TGTGCCAGCAGTCGAACAGGGGACTACGAGCAGTACTTC
NA TRBJ1-1 NA TRBV6-5 CASSYSGFTLNTEAFF TGTGCCAGCAGTTACTCCGGTTTTACGTTGAACACTGAAGCTTTCTTT
few TRBJ2-1 NA TRBV4-2 CASSQVFRGRTLSYNEQFF TGTGCCAGCAGCCAAGTATTTCGAGGGAGGACCCTATCCTACAATGAGCAGTTCTTC
NA TRBJ2-7 NA TRBV4-1 CASSQDTSSYEQYF TGCGCCAGCAGCCAAGATACCAGTTCCTACGAGCAGTACTTC
NA TRBJ2-7 NA TRBV28 CASNRYLRYEQYF TGTGCCAGCAACAGGTATCTCCGATACGAGCAGTACTTC
NA TRBJ1-5 NA TRBV27 CASSFRGLNQPQHF TGTGCCAGCAGTTTTCGGGGTCTCAATCAGCCCCAGCATTTT
NA TRBJ1-5 TRBD1 TRBV27 CASSPRDRPSNGNQPQHF TGTGCCAGCAGTCCCCGGGACAGACCCAGTAATGGCAATCAGCCCCAGCATTTT
once TRBJ2-7 NA TRBV6-1 CASSEARDRPYEQYF TGTGCCAGCAGTGAAGCCCGTGACAGGCCCTACGAGCAGTACTTC